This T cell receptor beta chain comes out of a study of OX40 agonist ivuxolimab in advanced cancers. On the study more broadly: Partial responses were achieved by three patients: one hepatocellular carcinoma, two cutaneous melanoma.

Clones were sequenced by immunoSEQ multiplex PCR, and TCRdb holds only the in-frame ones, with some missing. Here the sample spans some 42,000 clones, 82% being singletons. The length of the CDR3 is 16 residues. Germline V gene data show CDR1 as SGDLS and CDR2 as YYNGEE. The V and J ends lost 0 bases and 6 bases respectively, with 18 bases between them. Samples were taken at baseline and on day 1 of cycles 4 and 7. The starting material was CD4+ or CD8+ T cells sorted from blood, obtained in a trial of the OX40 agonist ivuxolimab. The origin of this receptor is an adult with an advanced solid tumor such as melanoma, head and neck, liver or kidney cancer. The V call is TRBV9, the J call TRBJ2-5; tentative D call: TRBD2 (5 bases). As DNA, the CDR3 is TGTGCCAGCAGCGTAGGGGGAAACACTCCGGGGAAGACCCAGTACTTC. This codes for CASSVGGNTPGKTQYF. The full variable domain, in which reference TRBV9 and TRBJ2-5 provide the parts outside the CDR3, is DSGVTQTPKHLITATGQRVTLRCSPRSGDLSVYWYQQSLDQGLQFLIQYYNGEERAKGNILERFSAQQFPDLHSELNLSSLELGDSALYFCASSVGGNTPGKTQYFGPGTRLLVL.